These 14 T cell receptor beta chains came from one sample sequenced in a study of Ad26.COV2.S vaccination and SARS-CoV-2 variants. Treatment specified: 19 received Ad26.COV2.S at low or high dose, single or two shots; a few received placebo; per-sample allocation not given. Day 63 after the first injection of vaccine or placebo was the sampling time. The table came from immunoSEQ multiplex PCR; TCRdb's copy has only in-frame clones and leaves some out. Altogether roughly 700,000 clones are present, roughly 90% being singletons, with the ten largest covering 1.5%. Sequences were derived from peripheral blood, sampled in a trial of Ad26.COV2.S vaccine versus placebo. The receptors were sampled from a person between 18 and 65 years old who received the Ad26.COV2.S COVID-19 vaccine or a placebo.

The rearrangement links TRBV7-8 to TRBJ2-1; 10 nucleotides line up with TRBD1. Trimming at V came to 5 bases and at J to 4 bases, leaving 8 bases not matched to a gene. This CDR3 region has 16 residues. Germline V gene lookup returns CDR1 SGHVS and CDR2 FQNEAQ. For the CDR3, the DNA is TGTGCCAGCAGCCCGAGGGGACAGGGGTCTTACAATGAGCAGTTCTTC. Its protein product is CASSPRGQGSYNEQFF.

CDR3 amino acids: CASSSGPAGVETQYF. CDR3 coding DNA: TGTGCCAGCAGCAGTGGTCCTGCAGGTGTCGAGACCCAGTACTTC. The chain carries TRBV28 and TRBJ2-5; no clear D gene. Germline V gene sequence: CDR1 MDHEN, CDR2 SYDVKM. Deletions cut 6 bases from V and 5 bases from J, with 19 bases between. The CDR3 consists of 15 residues.

This chain uses TRBV7-3 with TRBJ2-1, with 7 bases that match TRBD1. The germline gives CDR1 SGHTA, CDR2 FQGTGA. Trimming cost V 1 base and J 8 bases; bases outside gene matches: 5. CDR3 size: 14 residues. As DNA, the CDR3 is TGTGCCAGCAGCTTAAATGTGGGGACAGATGAGCAGTTCTTC. It translates to CASSLNVGTDEQFF.

This clone was detected once. The chain couples TRBV5-1 to TRBJ2-7, with a tentative D call TRBD2 (7 bases). Between the trimmed V and J ends, which lost 2 bases and 7 bases, there was a span of 16 bases. This CDR3 spans 14 amino acids. Germline CDR1 reads SGHRS; CDR2 reads YFSETQ. DNA for the CDR3: TGCGCCAGCAGCTTTGCGGGGGCCGGGGAAGAGCAGTACTTC. It translates to CASSFAGAGEEQYF.

The chain couples TRBV21-1 to TRBJ2-5; whether TRBD2, the table's D call, matches the DNA was not checked. TRBV21-1 is designated a pseudogene. The CDR3 contains 17 residues. The CDR3 DNA reads as TGTGCCAGCAGCAAAGATTTCCGCGGGGGTCACCAAGAGACCCAGTACTTC. It is translated as CASSKDFRGGHQETQYF.

The chain recombines TRBV3-1 (or the pseudogene TRBV3-2) with TRBJ2-3; 8 bases are a match to TRBD2. The CDR3 extends over 17 amino acids. V was clipped by 4 bases and J by 2 bases; unmatched bases: 11. Germline V gene sequence: CDR1 LGHDT, CDR2 YNNKEL (reference sequence). CDR3 loop: CASSLRRNSGNTDTQYF. DNA of the CDR3: TGTGCCAGCAGCCTCAGAAGGAATAGCGGGAACACAGATACGCAGTATTTT.

V usage is TRBV7-2 and J usage is TRBJ2-7, with a tentative D call TRBD2 (6 bases). The germline V gene has CDR1 SGHTA and CDR2 FQGNSA. The CDR3 sequence is 15 residues long. Trimming stripped 1 base from V and 2 bases from J, with 12 bases between. As DNA, the CDR3 is TGTGCCAGCAGCTTAGAGGCTAGCGATACCTACGAGCAGTACTTC. Protein product: CASSLEASDTYEQYF.

This CDR3 reads CASSYATGNYGYTF. The CDR3 coding sequence is TGTGCCAGCAGTTACGCGACAGGGAACTATGGCTACACCTTC. The chain carries TRBV6-5 and TRBJ1-2; TRBD1 agrees at 7 bases. Germline CDR1 MNHEY, CDR2 SVGAGI. CDR3 length: 14 amino acids. J gave up 2 bases and V 2 bases, and 2 bases lay outside the gene matches.

The count of this clone is one. The V and J genes are TRBV28 and TRBJ2-5; D is uncertain. The V gene's germline CDR1 is MDHEN and CDR2 SYDVKM. The CDR3 runs to 15 residues. V lost 5 bases, J lost 2 bases, and 15 bases lay in between. DNA of the CDR3: TGTGCCAGCAGTGTAAACAGTAACCTACAAGAGACCCAGTACTTC. Translating gives CASSVNSNLQETQYF.

The chain carries TRBV29-1 and TRBJ2-7; tentatively, D is TRBD1 or TRBD2 (5 bases each). This CDR3 comprises 13 residues. The V end lost 4 bases, the J end lost 3 bases, and 13 bases lay between the germline ends. The germline gives CDR1 SQVTM, CDR2 ANQGSEA. CDR3 sequence (DNA): TGCAGCGTTGGGAACCGGGGCTTCTACGAGCAGTACTTC. It encodes CSVGNRGFYEQYF.

The CDR3 DNA reads as TGTGCCTTTGGACAGGGATCGCATCAGCCCCAGCATTTT. Translation gives CAFGQGSHQPQHF. The chain employs TRBV30 and TRBJ1-5, with 8 bases fitting TRBD1. With 7 bases clipped from V and 5 bases from J, the junction kept 7 bases outside the gene matches. CDR1 is GTSNPN and CDR2 is SVGIG in the germline V gene (reference sequence). The CDR3 is made up of 13 amino acids.

The genes are TRBV4-3 and TRBJ2-6; D possibly corresponds to TRBD1 (6 bases). The CDR3 totals 17 residues. V was cut by 5 bases and J by 0 bases, with 14 bases left in between. The germline V gene has CDR1 LGHNA and CDR2 YSLEER. For the CDR3, the DNA is TGCGCCAGCAGCATAGGGGCAGGGGCCTCTGGGGCCAACGTCCTGACTTTC. Protein: CASSIGAGASGANVLTF.

This clone is a singleton in its sample. The chain has TRBV3-1 (or the pseudogene TRBV3-2) and TRBJ2-1, with 8 nucleotides matching TRBD2. The CDR3 totals 12 residues. The germline CDR1 and CDR2 sequences are LGHDT and YNNKEL (reference sequence). Losses at the gene ends were 5 bases for V and 8 bases for J; bases not matched to a gene: 2. CDR3 protein: CASSYGGDEQFF. The CDR3 DNA reads as TGTGCCAGCAGCTACGGGGGGGATGAGCAGTTCTTC.

The rearrangement links TRBV27 to TRBJ1-6; D uncertain. The V and J ends lost 5 bases and 0 bases respectively, with 11 bases between them. The CDR3 has 16 amino acids. Germline CDR1 reads MNHEY; CDR2 reads SMNVEV (reference sequence). CDR3 bases: TGTGCCAGCAGTCCCCAGGAGAGCTCCTATAATTCACCCCTCCACTTT. It specifies CASSPQESSYNSPLHF.